This T cell receptor beta chain was documented in a study of a mutant IDH1 vaccine in newly diagnosed glioma. For the study at large: Treatment recipients were approximately 60% male and around 40% female, and their mean age was around 37 years. Radiotherapy, temozolomide, or both had been given previously, and both were given to most. Study results and caveats: Pseudoprogression showed no apparent link to changes in top peripheral T cell clonotypes.

Documented time point: baseline, week 1 (first vaccination visit). Treatment noted: pre-vaccination baseline after standard-of-care therapy. Some clones are missing from TCRdb's copy, which holds only in-frame ones; the method was immunoSEQ multiplex PCR. The data show about 51,000 clones, more than 60% seen once. Concerning this clone: Its antigen is undetermined.

CDR3 length equals 13 residues. V lost 1 base and J 9 bases, leaving 12 bases between the germline ends. Germline CDR1 SGDLS, CDR2 YYNGEE. Sequencing was performed on PBMCs, taken from a glioma patient treated with radiotherapy, temozolomide or both. V and J are TRBV9 and TRBJ2-3, with D possibly called TRBD1 or TRBD2 (5 bases each). This sequence originates from a woman between 35 and 50 years old with glioma. The CDR3 DNA follows: TGTGCCAGCAGCGTAACTAGTGGGGCGACGCAGTATTTT. Amino acid sequence: CASSVTSGATQYF.